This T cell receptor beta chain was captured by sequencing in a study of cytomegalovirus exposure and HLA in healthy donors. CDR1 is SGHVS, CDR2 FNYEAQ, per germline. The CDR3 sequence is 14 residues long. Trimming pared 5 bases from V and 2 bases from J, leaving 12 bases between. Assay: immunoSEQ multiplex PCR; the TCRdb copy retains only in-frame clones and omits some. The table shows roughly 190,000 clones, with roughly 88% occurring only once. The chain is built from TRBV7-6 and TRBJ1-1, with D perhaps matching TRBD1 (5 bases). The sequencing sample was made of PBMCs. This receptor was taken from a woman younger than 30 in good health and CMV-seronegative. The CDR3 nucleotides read TGTGCCAGCAGCCTCCTAGGGGCTAACACTGAAGCTTTCTTT. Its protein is CASSLLGANTEAFF.